These 30 T cell receptor beta chains came from one sample sequenced in a study of cytomegalovirus exposure and HLA in healthy donors. Use of 60 Vbeta and 13 Jbeta primers characterized the PCR. Generated by immunoSEQ multiplex PCR, the TCRdb table keeps only in-frame clones and is missing some. Of 150,000 to 200,000 clones listed, 76% are singletons. Sample: PBMCs. The source is a woman in her 30s in good health and CMV-seropositive.

This chain links TRBV2 with TRBJ1-2, with TRBD1 matching over 10 bases. The ends lost 5 bases at V and 8 bases at J; junction bases unmatched: 11. Looked up from germline, CDR1 is SNHLY and CDR2 is FYNNEI. CDR3 length: 15 residues. The CDR3 nucleotides read TGTGCCAGCAGTCGCACGCCGACAGGGGGCGCCGGCTACACCTTC. It specifies CASSRTPTGGAGYTF.

V usage is TRBV6-4 and J usage is TRBJ2-7; a weak D match, TRBD1 (6 bases). Trimming left V 2 bases short and J 6 bases short, with 11 bases between. Germline CDR1 reads MRHNA; CDR2 reads SNTAGT. The CDR3 runs 13 residues. As DNA, the CDR3 is TGTGCCAGCAGTGACGGGGACACAACCGAGCAGTACTTC. Encoded protein: CASSDGDTTEQYF.

The rearrangement links TRBV7-9 to TRBJ2-5; the D gene is possibly TRBD1 (5 bases). CDR3 length: 13 residues. V shed 4 bases and J shed 5 bases, with 11 bases lying between them. Germline CDR1 SEHNR, CDR2 FQNEAQ (reference sequence). The CDR3 protein is CASSSRVRETQYF. The CDR3 nucleotides read TGTGCCAGCAGCTCCAGGGTGCGGGAGACCCAGTACTTC.

This clone was seen a single time. The chain is built from TRBV6-4 and TRBJ1-3; D not certain. The germline V and J ends were trimmed by 3 bases and 0 bases, with 12 bases remaining between them. CDR1 and CDR2 from the germline V gene are MRHNA and SNTAGT. This CDR3 is built from 16 residues. Here the CDR3 DNA reads TGTGCCAGCAGTGAAGGAGGGTCCCACTCTGGAAACACCATATATTTT. This gives the protein CASSEGGSHSGNTIYF.

This clone came up a few times. The chain has TRBV7-2 and TRBJ2-1, with 11 bases that match TRBD2. The V gene's germline CDR1 is SGHTA and CDR2 FQGNSA. V lost 1 base, J lost 3 bases, and 11 bases stayed unmatched. The CDR3 is 19 residues long. The CDR3 DNA reads TGTGCCAGCAGCTTAGATTGGTTGCTAGCGGGGGGAATCTACAATGAGCAGTTCTTC. The encoded protein is CASSLDWLLAGGIYNEQFF. The complete variable domain, with remaining parts taken from reference TRBV7-2 and TRBJ2-1, reads GAGVSQSPSNKVTEKGKDVELRCDPISGHTALYWYRQSLGQGLEFLIYFQGNSAPDKSGLPSDRFSAERTGGSVSTLTIQRTQQEDSAVYLCASSLDWLLAGGIYNEQFFGPGTRLTVL.

V gene TRBV23-1 combines with J gene TRBJ2-2, with a weak D call TRBD2 (7 bases). TRBV23-1 is assigned to the ORF class and has an uncertain function. V lost 3 bases and J lost 2, with 19 bases in between. The CDR3 totals 18 residues. CDR3 protein: CASSHRGGHYFNTGELFF. CDR3 DNA: TGCGCCAGCAGTCACCGCGGGGGCCACTACTTCAACACCGGGGAGCTGTTTTTT.

This sequence joins TRBV27 and TRBJ2-4; a weak D match, TRBD1 (6 bases). The CDR3 extends over 13 amino acids. Per germline, CDR1 MNHEY and CDR2 SMNVEV (reference sequence). Trimming removed 2 bases at V and 4 bases at J, with 6 bases between. CDR3 nucleotides: TGTGCCAGCAGTTTAGGACAGAAAAACATTCAGTACTTC. This encodes CASSLGQKNIQYF.

The chain is built from TRBV5-6 and TRBJ1-2; D unclear. The CDR3 runs to 13 residues. Looked up from germline, CDR1 is SGHDT and CDR2 is YYEEEE. Trimming took off 0 bases at V and 6 bases at J, with 9 bases between the two ends. For the CDR3, the DNA is TGTGCCAGCAGCTTGGGACGACGGGATGGCTACACCTTC. The encoded protein is CASSLGRRDGYTF.

The chain is built from TRBV23-1 and TRBJ1-1; TRBD1 might be the D (5 bases). TRBV23-1 is noted as an ORF with a role that remains uncertain. CDR3 size: 16 residues. V lost 3 bases and J lost 4, with 18 bases in between. CDR3 loop: CASSHRAGRNSTEAFF. CDR3 DNA: TGCGCCAGCAGTCACAGGGCGGGGCGCAACTCCACTGAAGCTTTCTTT.

The chain has TRBV4-1 and TRBJ1-2; D unclear. The CDR3 has 16 amino acids. V was pared by 3 bases and J by 2 bases, with 16 bases between. The V gene's germline CDR1 is MGHRA and CDR2 YSYEKL. The CDR3 coding sequence is TGCGCCAGCAGCCAGGTCCCGGACTCAATAAACTATGGCTACACCTTC. It codes for CASSQVPDSINYGYTF.

The chain carries TRBV9 and TRBJ2-2; D remains unclear. V lost 0 bases and J lost 1, with 4 bases in between. CDR1 and CDR2 (germline): SGDLS, YYNGEE. CDR3 length equals 14 residues. CDR3 in amino acids: CASSVAKNTGELFF. Here the CDR3 DNA reads TGTGCCAGCAGCGTAGCCAAGAACACCGGGGAGCTGTTTTTT.

The CDR3 nucleotides read TGTGCCAGCAGCTTAGACGCAGTTAACTATGGCTACACCTTC. It translates to CASSLDAVNYGYTF. This sequence joins TRBV11-2 and TRBJ1-2; D remains unclear. The V gene lost 0 bases and the J gene lost 1 base, with 6 bases spanning the gap. The CDR3 length is 14 residues. The germline V gene encodes CDR1 SGHAT and CDR2 FQNNGV.

The CDR3 reads CASSQEYRGSDTQYF. The CDR3 coding sequence is TGTGCCAGCAGCCAAGAATACAGGGGATCGGATACGCAGTATTTT. The rearrangement uses TRBV4-2 and TRBJ2-3, with 7 bases matching TRBD1. Germline V CDR1 and CDR2: LGHNA, YNFKEQ. V lost 0 bases, J lost 6 bases, and 6 bases stayed unmatched. CDR3 length: 15 residues.

The chain employs TRBV7-2 and TRBJ2-2, with TRBD2 matching 16 bases. This CDR3 region has 19 residues. Trimming at V came to 0 bases and at J to 2 bases, leaving 3 bases not matched to a gene. Germline CDR1 reads SGHTA; CDR2 reads FQGNSA. CDR3 in amino acids: CASSLAGLAGGQNTGELFF. In nucleotides, the CDR3 is TGTGCCAGCAGCTTAGCGGGACTAGCGGGGGGGCAAAACACCGGGGAGCTGTTTTTT.

V is TRBV12-5 and J is TRBJ2-1, with 7 bases fitting TRBD1. This CDR3 has 14 amino acids. V lost 4 bases, J lost 2 bases, and 2 bases stayed unmatched. Germline V gene data show CDR1 as LGHNT and CDR2 as FRNRAP. The CDR3 reads CASGSGTAYNEQFF. The CDR3 DNA sequence: TGTGCTAGTGGTTCCGGGACAGCCTACAATGAGCAGTTCTTC. Variable domain in full (rest from reference TRBV12-5 and TRBJ2-1): DARVTQTPRHKVTEMGQEVTMRCQPILGHNTVFWYRQTMMQGLELLAYFRNRAPLDDSGMPKDRFSAEMPDATLATLKIQPSEPRDSAVYFCASGSGTAYNEQFFGPGTRLTVL.

The CDR3, as DNA: TGTGCCAGCAGCCCCAGGGAGGGAGACTATGGCTACACCTTC. It yields the protein CASSPREGDYGYTF. The J gene is TRBJ1-2, the V gene TRBV11-3; D may be TRBD1 (5 bases). Per germline, CDR1 SGHNT and CDR2 YENEEA. Trimming took 5 bases from V and 3 from J, leaving 13 bases between them. The CDR3 runs to 14 residues.

This chain links TRBV5-1 with TRBJ1-4, with D hard to call. The CDR3 extends over 14 amino acids. Per the germline V gene, CDR1 is SGHRS and CDR2 is YFSETQ. Deletions cut 2 bases from V and 0 bases from J, with 5 bases between. The CDR3 loop is CASSFRATNEKLFF. The CDR3, as DNA: TGCGCCAGCAGCTTCCGTGCAACTAATGAAAAACTGTTTTTT.

This clone was observed a few times. The genes are TRBV4-2 and TRBJ2-3; TRBD2 matches 11 bases. The V gene's germline CDR1 is LGHNA and CDR2 YNFKEQ. The V segment lost 1 base and the J segment 0 bases; nucleotides outside the gene matches: 12. CDR3 length equals 20 residues. The CDR3 protein is CASSQGVAGGKYTSTDTQYF. The DNA of the CDR3 is TGTGCCAGCAGCCAAGGCGTAGCGGGGGGGAAATATACTAGCACAGATACGCAGTATTTT.

The chain recombines TRBV27 with TRBJ2-7, with TRBD1 identical over 10 bases. Germline V gives CDR1 MNHEY, CDR2 SMNVEV (reference sequence). V lost 6 bases to trimming and J lost 1 base; unmatched junction nucleotides: 9. The CDR3 extends over 16 amino acids. The CDR3 spells CASRTKTGGASYEQYF. Written as DNA, the CDR3 is TGTGCCAGCAGGACCAAGACAGGGGGCGCATCCTACGAGCAGTACTTC.

The chain links TRBV19 to TRBJ2-5; 7 nucleotides agree with TRBD2. This CDR3 has 15 amino acids. Losses at the gene ends were 5 bases for V and 3 bases for J; bases not matched to a gene: 9. Germline V gives CDR1 LNHDA, CDR2 SQIVND (reference sequence). The CDR3 here is CASSGSGTTEETQYF. The CDR3 nucleotides read TGTGCCAGTAGTGGCTCCGGGACTACGGAAGAGACCCAGTACTTC.

The chain combines TRBV4-1 with TRBJ1-2, with D unclear. V lost 3 bases and J lost 5, with 16 bases in between. The CDR3 runs to 15 residues. Looked up from germline, CDR1 is MGHRA and CDR2 is YSYEKL. Written as DNA, the CDR3 is TGCGCCAGCAGCCAGGAGAGCCAGCTATCTTATGGCTACACCTTC. Protein product: CASSQESQLSYGYTF.

The rearrangement uses TRBV6-1 and TRBJ2-5, with 7 bases aligning to TRBD1. The CDR3 totals 19 residues. Per the germline V gene, CDR1 is MNHNS and CDR2 is SASEGT. The V gene end was trimmed by 2 bases and the J gene end by 0 bases; junction bases not matched to a gene: 15. The CDR3 reads CASSENRGTWVGNQETQYF. In DNA form, the CDR3 reads TGTGCCAGCAGTGAAAACAGGGGAACTTGGGTCGGGAACCAAGAGACCCAGTACTTC.

The chain couples TRBV11-3 to TRBJ2-3; D not resolved. V lost 5 bases, J lost 2 bases, and 8 bases lay in between. CDR1 is SGHNT, CDR2 YENEEA, per germline. The CDR3 is 13 residues long. CDR3 nucleotide sequence: TGTGCCAGCAGCCCCCAAAACACAGATACGCAGTATTTT. It specifies CASSPQNTDTQYF.

The rearrangement uses TRBV5-1 and TRBJ2-5; possible D gene TRBD1, 5 bases. Trimming cost V 3 bases and J 2 bases, with 8 bases left between them. The CDR3 length is 13 residues. Germline values: CDR1 SGHRS, CDR2 YFSETQ. CDR3 sequence: CASSSGYQETQYF. In DNA form, the CDR3 reads TGCGCCAGCAGCTCAGGGTATCAAGAGACCCAGTACTTC.

V usage is TRBV19 and J usage is TRBJ2-5; a possible D gene is TRBD2 (6 bases). Trimming removed 2 bases from V and 5 bases from J, with 15 bases in between. Looked up from germline, CDR1 is LNHDA and CDR2 is SQIVND (reference sequence). The CDR3 has 15 residues. The CDR3 coding sequence is TGTGCCAGTAGTATATCAAGGGGAGGAGAGGAGACCCAGTACTTC. Residues: CASSISRGGEETQYF.

This rearrangement joins TRBV6-5 to TRBJ2-3, with D tentatively TRBD2 (5 bases). Germline V lookup: CDR1 MNHEY, CDR2 SVGAGI. This CDR3 is 13 amino acids long. V was shortened by 6 bases and J by 8 bases, with 15 bases between the two germline ends. Here the CDR3 DNA reads TGTGCCAGCAGCACGGACTCCAGCGGTACGCAGTATTTT. Encoded protein: CASSTDSSGTQYF.

V is TRBV28 and J is TRBJ2-2; TRBD2 is a possible D gene (7 bases). The CDR3 is 18 amino acids. The germline V gene has CDR1 MDHEN and CDR2 SYDVKM. The V end lost 2 bases, the J end lost 0 bases, and 16 bases lay between the germline ends. The CDR3 loop is CASSLGGRGGPNTGELFF. The CDR3 DNA follows: TGTGCCAGCAGTTTAGGTGGAAGGGGGGGCCCGAACACCGGGGAGCTGTTTTTT.

J is TRBJ2-7 and V is TRBV18; tentative D call: TRBD2 (5 bases). The germline V and J ends were trimmed by 1 base and 2 bases, with 15 bases remaining between them. This CDR3 has 16 residues. Looked up from germline, CDR1 is KGHSH and CDR2 is LQKENI. The CDR3 DNA reads TGTGCCAGCTCACCACGAGGGCGGTCTGGAACCTACGAGCAGTACTTC. This encodes CASSPRGRSGTYEQYF.

The rearrangement joins TRBV5-5 to TRBJ2-5; 9 bases are a match to TRBD1. J lost 0 bases, V lost 4 bases, and 1 base had no gene match. Germline CDR1 and CDR2: SGHKS and YYEKEE (reference sequence). The CDR3 consists of 14 residues. CDR3 in amino acids: CASSRTGDQETQYF. As DNA, the CDR3 is TGTGCCAGCAGCCGGACAGGGGACCAAGAGACCCAGTACTTC. The entire variable domain, with the rest obtained from reference TRBV5-5 and TRBJ2-5, is as follows: DAGVTQSPTHLIKTRGQQVTLRCSPISGHKSVSWYQQVLGQGPQFIFQYYEKEERGRGNFPDRFSARQFPNYSSELNVNALLLGDSALYLCASSRTGDQETQYFGPGTRLLVL.

CDR3 sequence (DNA): TGTGCCAGTAGTACCGACAGTGCAACTAATGAAAAACTGTTTTTT. It codes for CASSTDSATNEKLFF. This rearrangement joins TRBV19 to TRBJ1-4; D perhaps matches TRBD1 (5 bases). The ends were cut back, 4 bases at V and 0 bases at J, with 9 bases in the middle. Germline CDR1 reads LNHDA; CDR2 reads SQIVND (reference sequence). The CDR3 sequence is 15 residues long.